The 25 T cell receptor beta chains reported below all come from one sample, sequenced in a study of cytomegalovirus exposure and HLA in healthy donors. PCR employed 60 Vbeta and 13 Jbeta primers. Sequenced by immunoSEQ multiplex PCR; TCRdb stores in-frame clones only, minus some. This sample has nearly 200,000 clones, with about three quarters found just once. What was sequenced was PBMCs. The receptors originated from a woman aged 25-40 years in good health and CMV-seropositive.

The rearrangement uses TRBV6-5 and TRBJ1-1, with 10 bases identical to TRBD1. The CDR3 sequence is 13 residues long. V shed 2 bases, J shed 7 bases, and the junction held 1 base outside the gene matches. Germline V gives CDR1 MNHEY, CDR2 SVGAGI. Written as DNA, the CDR3 is TGTGCCAGCAGTTACGGGGACAGGGGTGAAGCTTTCTTT. Its protein is CASSYGDRGEAFF.

The chain joins TRBV2 to TRBJ2-3; 7 bases fit TRBD2. The V segment lost 5 bases and the J segment 4 bases; nucleotides outside the gene matches: 6. The germline CDR1 and CDR2 sequences are SNHLY and FYNNEI. CDR3 length equals 14 residues. DNA of the CDR3: TGTGCCAGCAGTCCGGCTAGCGGTTCAGATACGCAGTATTTT. This encodes CASSPASGSDTQYF.

The rearrangement uses TRBV15 and TRBJ2-3, with TRBD2 identical over 10 bases. CDR3 length: 16 residues. Looked up from germline, CDR1 is LNHNV and CDR2 is YYDKDF (reference sequence). The V gene end was trimmed by 5 bases and the J gene end by 1 base; junction bases not matched to a gene: 6. CDR3 nucleotide sequence: TGTGCCACCAGCGGCGGGACTAGCGACCGCACAGATACGCAGTATTTT. Amino acid sequence: CATSGGTSDRTDTQYF.

The rearrangement links TRBV4-1 to TRBJ1-2, with 7 bases aligning to TRBD1. Per germline, CDR1 MGHRA and CDR2 YSYEKL. V was pared by 0 bases and J by 7 bases, with 8 bases of the junction left unmatched. This CDR3 has 15 amino acids. The CDR3 here is CASSQETGALPGYTF. CDR3 DNA: TGCGCCAGCAGCCAAGAAACAGGGGCTTTGCCTGGCTACACCTTC.

This rearrangement joins TRBV2 to TRBJ1-1, with a tentative D call TRBD1 (5 bases). There are 15 residues in the CDR3. V shed 7 bases and J shed 1 base, with 16 bases lying between them. From germline, CDR1 is SNHLY and CDR2 FYNNEI. The DNA of the CDR3 is TGTGCCAGCAATTATTTAGGCCAGGGGAACACTGAAGCTTTCTTT. Encoded protein: CASNYLGQGNTEAFF.

This clone was detected a few times. This rearrangement joins TRBV2 to TRBJ2-2; 8 nucleotides align to TRBD1. CDR3 length equals 15 residues. Germline V gene lookup returns CDR1 SNHLY and CDR2 FYNNEI. After removal of 6 bases from V and 3 bases from J, the junction contained 6 bases not matched to a gene. CDR3 region: CASRVDRADTGELFF. The CDR3 bases are TGTGCCAGCAGGGTGGACAGGGCAGACACCGGGGAGCTGTTTTTT.

The rearrangement links TRBV4-3 to TRBJ2-3; 11 bases match TRBD2. V gave up 3 bases and J gave up 4 bases; unmatched junction bases: 15. Germline CDR1 is LGHNA and CDR2 is YSLEER. This CDR3 has 19 amino acids. CDR3 nucleotide sequence: TGCGCCAGCAGCCAGGCGGTTAGCGGGGGGGCCGGTGTCCCAGATACGCAGTATTTT. This gives the protein CASSQAVSGGAGVPDTQYF.

This clone was counted a few times. The chain couples TRBV30 to TRBJ2-1, with 11 positions matching TRBD2. There are 14 residues in the CDR3. The ends lost 3 bases at V and 7 bases at J; junction bases unmatched: 5. CDR1 and CDR2 (germline): GTSNPN, SVGIG (reference sequence). Here the CDR3 DNA reads TGTGCCTGGAGGACTAGCGGGAAGGGGAATGAGCAGTTCTTC. This encodes CAWRTSGKGNEQFF.

The rearrangement joins TRBV5-1 to TRBJ1-2, with 7 bases identical to TRBD1. Germline V lookup: CDR1 SGHRS, CDR2 YFSETQ. Trimming cost V 2 bases and J 5 bases; bases outside gene matches: 3. This CDR3 has 13 amino acids. CDR3 residues: CASSLPGGYGYTF. The CDR3 DNA reads as TGCGCCAGCAGCTTACCAGGGGGGTATGGCTACACCTTC.

With regard to this clone: Distinct nucleotide sequences in the sample also encode this CDR3. The CDR3 DNA follows: TGCGCCAGCAGCTTGGGACTAGCGGGGGGCAGCTACAATGAGCAGTTCTTC. Translated, it gives CASSLGLAGGSYNEQFF. The chain joins TRBV5-1 to TRBJ2-1; 13 positions match TRBD2. V shed 0 bases, J shed 3 bases, and the junction held 3 bases outside the gene matches. The CDR3 is 17 residues long. The germline V gene encodes CDR1 SGHRS and CDR2 YFSETQ.

This clone has only a few counts. CDR3 DNA sequence: TGTGCCAGCTCACCACCTCACGGAGCGAACACTGAAGCTTTCTTT. This gives the protein CASSPPHGANTEAFF. The chain couples TRBV18 to TRBJ1-1; D remains unclear. The germline gives CDR1 KGHSH, CDR2 LQKENI. The CDR3 length is 15 residues. V lost 0 bases, J lost 1 base, and 9 bases lay in between.

V and J are TRBV11-3 and TRBJ2-7; perhaps TRBD2 as D (5 bases). The CDR3 totals 12 residues. V lost 5 bases and J 7 bases, leaving 12 bases between the germline ends. Germline assignment: CDR1 SGHNT and CDR2 YENEEA. CDR3 amino acids: CASSPSSGEQYF. The CDR3 nucleotides are TGTGCCAGCAGCCCTAGTTCGGGGGAGCAGTACTTC.

The chain uses TRBV4-1 and TRBJ2-2, with 12 bases fitting TRBD1. From germline, CDR1 is MGHRA and CDR2 YSYEKL. There are 16 residues in the CDR3. V lost 6 bases and J lost 4; bases outside the gene matches: 6. The CDR3 nucleotides read TGCGCCAGCAGACCGGGACAGGGGGCGGGCACCGGGGAGCTGTTTTTT. Amino acid sequence: CASRPGQGAGTGELFF.

A single count supports this clone. This rearrangement joins TRBV29-1 to TRBJ2-1, with a tentative D call TRBD2 (6 bases). The CDR3 extends over 13 amino acids. Germline V gene sequence: CDR1 SQVTM, CDR2 ANQGSEA. With 4 bases removed from V and 3 bases from J, the gap between germline ends came to 10 bases. The DNA of the CDR3 is TGCAGCGTTGCGCAGGGAGGCTACAATGAGCAGTTCTTC. Its translation: CSVAQGGYNEQFF.

The genes are TRBV28 and TRBJ1-6; 8 nucleotides align to TRBD1. This CDR3 comprises 15 residues. Germline values: CDR1 MDHEN, CDR2 SYDVKM. The V segment lost 4 bases and the J segment 7 bases; nucleotides outside the gene matches: 6. Written as DNA, the CDR3 is TGTGCCAGCAGTTCAGGACAGGGTTCAAATTCACCCCTCCACTTT. Its protein product is CASSSGQGSNSPLHF.

The CDR3 DNA is TGTGCCAGCAAACGGGGACAGAGGAACACTGAAGCTTTCTTT. Amino acid sequence: CASKRGQRNTEAFF. The rearrangement joins TRBV6-5 to TRBJ1-1; TRBD1 aligns across 7 bases. The length of the CDR3 is 14 residues. CDR1 and CDR2 (germline): MNHEY, SVGAGI. J lost 1 base, V lost 7 bases, and 6 bases had no gene match.

The CDR3 region is CASSLGLAYEQFF. The CDR3 bases are TGTGCCAGCAGCCTAGGACTAGCCTATGAGCAGTTCTTC. The chain is built from TRBV5-4 and TRBJ2-1, with 8 bases lining up with TRBD2. V dropped 4 bases and J dropped 8; count of bases not matched to a gene: 5. The CDR3 is made up of 13 amino acids. The germline V gene has CDR1 SGHNT and CDR2 YYREEE (reference sequence).

Worth noting for this clone: The junction departs from the called germline gene at one end, perhaps through a read error. The chain employs TRBV7-7 and TRBJ2-5; D is perhaps TRBD2 (5 bases). This CDR3 comprises 13 residues. Germline CDR1 reads SSHAT; CDR2 reads FNYEAQ (reference sequence). The CDR3 region is CASSLAFGETQYF. For the CDR3, the DNA is TGTGCTAGCAGCTTAGCGTTCGGGGAGACCCAGTACTTC.

This rearrangement joins TRBV6-4 to TRBJ2-5, with D possibly TRBD1 on 6 matching bases. Germline V CDR1 and CDR2: MRHNA, SNTAGT. The CDR3 is 17 amino acids. Trimming removed 6 bases at V and 1 base at J, with 21 bases between. CDR3: CASSARRQANIQETQYF. The DNA for the CDR3 is TGTGCCAGCAGCGCCCGTCGACAGGCGAACATCCAAGAGACCCAGTACTTC.

This chain connects TRBV5-4 to TRBJ2-1; D is possibly TRBD2 (6 bases). Trimming pared 4 bases from V and 4 bases from J, leaving 15 bases between. CDR3 size: 15 residues. Germline CDR1 is SGHNT and CDR2 is YYREEE (reference sequence). The CDR3 loop reads CASSPRTTSYNEQFF. CDR3 nucleotide sequence: TGTGCCAGCAGCCCACGGACTACGTCTTACAATGAGCAGTTCTTC.

The rearrangement joins TRBV5-4 to TRBJ1-3, with 7 bases matching TRBD1. The CDR3 has 16 residues. After removal of 3 bases from V and 3 bases from J, the junction contained 9 bases not matched to a gene. Germline assignment: CDR1 SGHNT and CDR2 YYREEE (reference sequence). In DNA form, the CDR3 reads TGTGCCAGCAGCTCCCACAGGGGCGCTTATGGAAACACCATATATTTT. Translated: CASSSHRGAYGNTIYF.

This clone was seen only once. This chain links TRBV7-9 with TRBJ1-4, with 7 nucleotides matching TRBD1. This CDR3 comprises 18 residues. Germline V gene lookup returns CDR1 SEHNR and CDR2 FQNEAQ (reference sequence). J lost 5 bases, V lost 5 bases, and 17 bases had no gene match. The CDR3 reads CASSRGATGTAKNEKLFF. The CDR3 DNA sequence: TGTGCCAGCAGCAGGGGGGCTACCGGGACAGCGAAAAATGAAAAACTGTTTTTT. The whole variable domain, remainder taken from reference TRBV7-9 and TRBJ1-4, is DTGVSQNPRHKITKRGQNVTFRCDPISEHNRLYWYRQTLGQGPEFLTYFQNEAQLEKSRLLSDRFSAERPKGSFSTLEIQRTEQGDSAMYLCASSRGATGTAKNEKLFFGSGTQLSVL.

This rearrangement joins TRBV30 to TRBJ1-1; TRBD1 agrees at 10 bases. The CDR3 spans 14 residues. With V trimmed by 2 bases and J by 6 bases, 6 bases remained unmatched. Germline loops: CDR1 GTSNPN, CDR2 SVGIG (reference sequence). The CDR3 loop reads CAWSTGQGRAEAFF. Written as DNA, the CDR3 is TGTGCCTGGAGTACGGGACAGGGGAGAGCTGAAGCTTTCTTT.

This clone was found a few times. V is TRBV2 and J is TRBJ2-7; 11 bases are a match to TRBD2. CDR1 and CDR2 from the germline V gene are SNHLY and FYNNEI. Trimming took 5 bases from V and 3 from J; bases not matched to a gene: 6. This CDR3 contains 15 residues. In DNA form, the CDR3 reads TGTGCCAGCAGTCTAGCGGGGGGCGTTAGCTACGAGCAGTACTTC. Its protein is CASSLAGGVSYEQYF.

In DNA form, the CDR3 reads TGTGCCAGCTCACGACCCGACAGGGCTTATAACACTGAAGCTTTCTTT. Residues: CASSRPDRAYNTEAFF. The V and J genes are TRBV18 and TRBJ1-1; TRBD1 agrees at 7 bases. This CDR3 is 16 amino acids long. The V segment lost 4 bases and the J segment 2 bases; nucleotides outside the gene matches: 10. Germline CDR1 and CDR2: KGHSH and LQKENI.